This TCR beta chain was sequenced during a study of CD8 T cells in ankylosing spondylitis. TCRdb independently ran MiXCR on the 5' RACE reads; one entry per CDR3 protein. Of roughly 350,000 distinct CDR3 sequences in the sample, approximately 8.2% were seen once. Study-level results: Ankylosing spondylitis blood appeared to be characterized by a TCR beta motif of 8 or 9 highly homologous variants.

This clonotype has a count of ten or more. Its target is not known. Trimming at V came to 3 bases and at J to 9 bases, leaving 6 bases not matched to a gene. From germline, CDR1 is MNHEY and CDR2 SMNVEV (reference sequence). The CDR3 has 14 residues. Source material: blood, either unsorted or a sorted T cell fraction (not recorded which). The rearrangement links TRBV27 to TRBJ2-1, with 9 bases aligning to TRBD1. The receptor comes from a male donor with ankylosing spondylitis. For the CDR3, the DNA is TGTGCCAGCAGTTTCGGACAGGGGCACGGTGAGCAGTTCTTC. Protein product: CASSFGQGHGEQFF.